This TCR beta chain was captured in a study of coeliac disease. Study summary: Coeliac patients had newly diagnosed active disease, refractory type I disease, or gluten-free diet control. Refractory type I: diet-unresponsive over 12 months, with immunophenotypically normal intraepithelial cells. Study-wide results and limits: Control samples showed higher TRB and TRG clonality than intraepithelial and lamina propria samples in active celiac disease. Few TRB amino acid sequences were shared between samples; most were unique.

Concerning this clone itself: What it recognizes is unknown.

Only in-frame clones appear in the TCRdb table, and some are missing; sequencing was by immunoSEQ multiplex PCR. The top ten hold 5.5% to 7.5% of the sample, which has 6,800 or so clones, around 73% seen once. This sequence originates from a man younger than 40 with celiac disease. Sequencing used lamina propria lymphocytes from the gut.

The CDR3 here is CAWSVGGHEQYF. In DNA form, the CDR3 reads TGTGCCTGGAGTGTAGGCGGCCACGAGCAGTACTTC. The rearrangement links TRBV30 to TRBJ2-7; D is undetermined. This CDR3 contains 12 residues. Germline loops: CDR1 GTSNPN, CDR2 SVGIG (reference sequence). V was shortened by 0 bases and J by 5 bases, with 8 bases between the two germline ends.